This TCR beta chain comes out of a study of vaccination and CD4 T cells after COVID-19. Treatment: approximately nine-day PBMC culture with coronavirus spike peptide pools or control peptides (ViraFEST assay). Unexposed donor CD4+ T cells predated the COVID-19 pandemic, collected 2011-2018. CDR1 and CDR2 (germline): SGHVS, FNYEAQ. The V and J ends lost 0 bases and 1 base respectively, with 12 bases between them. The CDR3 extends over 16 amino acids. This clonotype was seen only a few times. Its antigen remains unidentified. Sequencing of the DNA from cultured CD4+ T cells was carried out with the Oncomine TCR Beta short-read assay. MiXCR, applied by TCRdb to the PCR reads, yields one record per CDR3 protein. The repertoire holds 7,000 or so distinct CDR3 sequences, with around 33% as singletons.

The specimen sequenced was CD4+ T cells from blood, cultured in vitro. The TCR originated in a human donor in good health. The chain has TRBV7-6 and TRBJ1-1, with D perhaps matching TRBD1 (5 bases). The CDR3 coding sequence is TGTGCCAGCAGCTTAGCCGGGCAGGGTGGGAACACTGAAGCTTTCTTT. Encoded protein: CASSLAGQGGNTEAFF.